Sequencing of this T cell receptor (beta chain) was carried out in a study of blood T cell repertoires in COVID-19. In the study's own analysis: Using reference gene primer amplification, nucleated cell counts were estimated. The repertoire was sequenced with immunoSEQ multiplex PCR; TCRdb's copy has only in-frame clones and lacks some. The DNA was the basis for D and trimming; V, J and clone size are from that table. Counted here are hundreds of thousands of clones, 85% to 90% occurring once; the ten biggest clones make up 0.85% to 0.95%. Residents of 20 to 25 US areas, aged about 18 to 95 years, made up the participants. The clonotype originates from a middle-aged man who had been exposed to COVID-19. The sequenced sample consisted of PBMCs or T cells enriched from blood (not recorded which).

CDR3 protein: CASSLWPNTGELFF. The CDR3 nucleotides read TGTGCCAGCAGCTTATGGCCGAACACCGGGGAGCTGTTTTTT. J is TRBJ2-2 and V is TRBV7-9, with D unclear. Germline lookup yields CDR1 SEHNR and CDR2 FQNEAQ (reference sequence). This CDR3 is 14 amino acids long. The germline V and J ends were trimmed by 2 bases and 0 bases, with 4 bases remaining between them.